This T cell receptor beta chain was profiled in a study of regulatory dendritic cells for organ transplantation. Sequencing used immunoSEQ multiplex PCR; TCRdb keeps in-frame clones, though not all of them. The sample carries just under 30,000 clones, about 75% recorded once. CDR1 is SGHTA, CDR2 FQGNSA, per germline. The CDR3 extends over 13 amino acids. V lost 2 bases to trimming and J lost 2 bases, with 6 bases between them. Study-wide results and limits: Regulatory dendritic cells appeared to expand memory CD8+ clones less than mature ones. Naive T cells showed high diversity, memory cells less, memory CD8+ least. The most alloreactive TCR clonotypes were found in resting memory CD8+ cells.

About this clone: Antigen unknown. This specimen includes other DNA sequences encoding the same CDR3.

This chain links TRBV7-2 with TRBJ2-5, with D unclear. The receptor was isolated from a human donor in good health. The sample was memory CD4+ T cells from blood. Noted subset: CD45RO+ memory T cells. CDR3 in amino acids: CASSLTPQETQYF. The DNA of the CDR3 is TGTGCCAGCAGCTTAACACCTCAAGAGACCCAGTACTTC.